The sequence of this T cell receptor (beta chain) was determined in a study of blood T cell repertoires in COVID-19. About the study: Sample material is recorded as cDNA or gDNA derived from T cells, B-cell-depleted T cells, or PBMCs.

Germline-derived CDR1 and CDR2 are MGHRA and YSYEKL. CDR3 length: 16 residues. Trimming removed 0 bases at V and 6 bases at J, with 15 bases between. As originally analysed: Counts of nucleated cells, estimated from reference gene primer amplification, were obtained. This table comes from immunoSEQ multiplex PCR, and its TCRdb copy is limited to in-frame clones, with some not included. V and J calls and clone size follow that table, whereas D and trimming were derived from the DNA. Of roughly 120,000 clones listed, roughly 80% are singletons. Sequencing was performed on peripheral blood. The clonotype comes from a man between 65 and 85 years old with acute or convalescent COVID-19. The rearrangement joins TRBV4-1 to TRBJ2-4, with D hard to call. This CDR3 reads CASSQETRQFTNIQYF. As DNA, the CDR3 is TGCGCCAGCAGCCAAGAGACCAGGCAATTTACAAACATTCAGTACTTC.